The rows below give T cell receptor beta chains drawn from one sample of a study of blood T cell repertoires in COVID-19. Assay used: immunoSEQ multiplex PCR; TCRdb lists only in-frame clones, some missing. The sample contains under 130,000 clones, approximately 80% of which appear only once. Sequencing used peripheral blood. These receptors came from a man aged 70 or older with active or convalescent COVID-19. Both conserved end residues are part of each CDR3. A D gene is named only where the DNA matches it firmly. Expanded clones are given a class, and other clones once, few, many or no size at all.

size | J | D | V | CDR3 | DNA
- | TRBJ1-2 | - | TRBV6-1 | CASSEAGQGLTGYTF | TGTGCCAGCAGTGAAGCTGGGCAGGGACTAACCGGCTACACCTTC
- | TRBJ2-5 | - | TRBV28 | CASSLSDSNQETQYF | TGTGCCAGCAGTTTATCCGACAGTAACCAAGAGACCCAGTACTTC
- | TRBJ2-2 | TRBD2 | TRBV7-9 | CASSLFPSGRERELFF | TGTGCCAGCAGCTTATTTCCGAGCGGGAGGGAAAGGGAGCTGTTTTTT
- | TRBJ1-5 | TRBD1 | TRBV19 | CASSLGGGVGNQPQHF | TGTGCCAGTAGTCTTGGAGGGGGCGTCGGCAATCAGCCCCAGCATTTT
- | TRBJ2-7 | - | TRBV30 | CAWSAPWQGGEQYF | TGTGCCTGGAGTGCCCCGTGGCAGGGAGGCGAGCAGTACTTC
once | TRBJ2-1 | TRBD2 | TRBV27 | CASSSSAGAYNEQFF | TGTGCCAGCAGTTCCTCAGCGGGAGCCTACAATGAGCAGTTCTTC
- | TRBJ1-6 | - | TRBV11-2 | CASSLQGSYSPLHF | TGTGCCAGCAGCTTACAGGGGTCCTATTCACCCCTCCACTTT
- | TRBJ2-5 | TRBD2 | TRBV29-1 | CSVGPRTSGDSSIETQYF | TGCAGCGTTGGCCCCCGGACTAGCGGGGACTCAAGTATTGAGACCCAGTACTTC
- | TRBJ2-3 | - | TRBV5-1 | CASSLAPGVEDTQYF | TGCGCCAGCAGCTTGGCCCCAGGGGTCGAAGATACGCAGTATTTT
- | TRBJ1-2 | - | TRBV29-1 | CSVGGQIYGYTF | TGCAGCGTTGGGGGGCAGATCTATGGCTACACCTTC
- | TRBJ2-5 | - | TRBV7-3 | CASSLGGGTPGTQYF | TGTGCCAGCAGCTTAGGAGGGGGCACGCCAGGGACCCAGTACTTC
- | TRBJ1-1 | - | TRBV27 | CASSSLQDNTEAFF | TGTGCCAGCAGTTCCTTACAGGACAACACTGAAGCTTTCTTT
few | TRBJ1-5 | - | TRBV18 | CASSRSTDSNQPQHF | TGTGCCAGCTCACGTTCGACAGATAGCAATCAGCCCCAGCATTTT
- | TRBJ1-6 | TRBD1 | TRBV5-1 | CASTETGSYNSPLHF | TGCGCCAGCACCGAGACAGGGAGTTATAATTCACCCCTCCACTTT
- | TRBJ1-6 | - | TRBV5-1 | CASSLERSKDSPLHF | TGCGCCAGCAGCTTGGAGCGGTCAAAGGATTCACCCCTCCACTTT
- | TRBJ2-7 | - | TRBV6-5 | CASSYRGARSYEQYF | TGTGCCAGCAGTTACCGGGGGGCACGATCCTACGAGCAGTACTTC
- | TRBJ1-4 | - | TRBV7-9 | CASSLTGGSNEKLFF | TGTGCCAGCAGCTTAACGGGGGGGTCTAATGAAAAACTGTTTTTT
few | TRBJ1-5 | - | TRBV11-2 | CASSPNPGSNQPQHF | TGTGCCAGCAGCCCCAACCCAGGGTCAAATCAGCCCCAGCATTTT
- | TRBJ2-2 | TRBD1 | TRBV7-3 | CASRGQPGELFF | TGTGCCAGCAGGGGACAGCCCGGGGAGCTGTTTTTT
- | TRBJ2-5 | - | TRBV30 | CAWSQGFQETQYF | TGTGCCTGGAGCCAGGGGTTCCAAGAGACCCAGTACTTC
- | TRBJ2-1 | TRBD2 | TRBV5-1 | CASSAGTRGEQFF | TGCGCCAGCAGCGCTGGGACTAGGGGTGAGCAGTTCTTC
- | TRBJ2-1 | - | TRBV14 | CASSQQGYNEQFF | TGTGCCAGCAGCCAACAGGGCTACAATGAGCAGTTCTTC
- | TRBJ1-2 | - | TRBV2 | CASSETLMNYGYTF | TGTGCCAGCAGTGAGACATTAATGAACTATGGCTACACCTTC
few | TRBJ1-5 | - | TRBV27 | CASSWYRDQPQHF | TGTGCCAGCAGTTGGTACAGGGATCAGCCCCAGCATTTT
- | TRBJ2-2 | TRBD2 | TRBV6-5 | CASSYSGGRRTGELFF | TGTGCCAGCAGTTACTCCGGCGGGAGGCGGACCGGGGAGCTGTTTTTT
- | TRBJ1-5 | - | TRBV18 | CASSPEMNRNQPQHF | TGTGCCAGCTCACCAGAAATGAACAGAAATCAGCCCCAGCATTTT
- | TRBJ1-3 | TRBD1 | TRBV6-6 | CASSPRTGPYSGNTIYF | TGTGCCAGCAGTCCTCGGACAGGGCCCTACTCTGGAAACACCATATATTTT
few | TRBJ1-2 | - | TRBV2 | CASSVKDTGGYGYTF | TGTGCCAGCAGCGTTAAGGACACGGGAGGCTATGGCTACACCTTC
- | TRBJ1-4 | TRBD1 | TRBV9 | CASSEGGQGNEKLFF | TGTGCCAGCAGCGAGGGGGGACAGGGGAATGAAAAACTGTTTTTT
- | TRBJ2-3 | TRBD2 | TRBV10-2 | CASRSSGGETDTQYF | TGCGCCAGCAGATCTAGCGGGGGTGAGACAGATACGCAGTATTTT
- | TRBJ1-4 | - | TRBV2 | CASKRETNEKLFF | TGTGCCAGCAAACGGGAGACTAATGAAAAACTGTTTTTT
- | TRBJ2-3 | TRBD1 | TRBV5-5 | CASSRTGGWTDTQYF | TGTGCCAGCAGCCGCACAGGGGGCTGGACAGATACGCAGTATTTT
- | TRBJ2-5 | TRBD1 | TRBV23-1 | CASTWDRGQETQYF | TGCGCCAGCACCTGGGACAGGGGCCAAGAGACCCAGTACTTC
- | TRBJ2-1 | TRBD2 | TRBV5-1 | CASSFLAGGKNEQFF | TGCGCCAGCAGCTTCCTAGCGGGAGGTAAGAATGAGCAGTTCTTC
- | TRBJ2-3 | - | TRBV2 | CASSFYPRQRRGADTQYF | TGTGCCAGCAGTTTCTATCCCCGCCAGCGGAGGGGCGCGGATACGCAGTATTTT
- | TRBJ1-1 | TRBD1 | TRBV2 | CASRGQGGKNTEAFF | TGTGCCAGCAGGGGACAGGGAGGGAAAAACACTGAAGCTTTCTTT
once | TRBJ2-1 | TRBD2 | TRBV5-1 | CASSATSDSYNEQFF | TGCGCCAGCAGCGCAACTAGCGACTCCTACAATGAGCAGTTCTTC
- | TRBJ1-3 | TRBD1 | TRBV30 | CAWRWTGSSGNTIYF | TGTGCCTGGAGATGGACAGGGTCCTCTGGAAACACCATATATTTT
few | TRBJ1-3 | - | TRBV4-1 | CASSPYGGGGNTIYF | TGCGCCAGCAGCCCTTATGGGGGAGGGGGAAACACCATATATTTT
few | TRBJ2-3 | - | TRBV28 | CASSSVAVDTQYF | TGTGCCAGCAGTTCAGTAGCGGTAGATACGCAGTATTTT
- | TRBJ1-4 | TRBD1 | TRBV4-2 | CASSQAVDRPEKLFF | TGTGCCAGCAGCCAAGCGGTGGACAGGCCTGAAAAACTGTTTTTT
few | TRBJ1-1 | - | TRBV3-1/TRBV3-2 | CASSHGGTNTEAFF | TGTGCCAGCAGCCATGGAGGGACGAACACTGAAGCTTTCTTT
- | TRBJ1-5 | - | TRBV6-6 | CASSHTRQSFNQPQHF | TGTGCCAGCAGCCACACCCGACAGTCATTCAATCAGCCCCAGCATTTT
- | TRBJ2-1 | - | TRBV30 | CAWGGQVGNEQFF | TGTGCCTGGGGGGGGCAGGTGGGCAATGAGCAGTTCTTC
- | TRBJ1-1 | TRBD1 | TRBV6-1 | CASNLPGQETEAFF | TGTGCCAGCAACCTTCCGGGACAGGAGACTGAAGCTTTCTTT
- | TRBJ2-1 | TRBD1 | TRBV5-1 | CASSPTGNNEQFF | TGCGCCAGCAGCCCGACAGGGAACAATGAGCAGTTCTTC
- | TRBJ2-7 | TRBD1 | TRBV19 | CATAGTGRYEQYF | TGTGCCACCGCCGGGACAGGAAGGTACGAGCAGTACTTC
- | TRBJ2-2 | - | TRBV4-2 | CASSQERSVSTGELFF | TGTGCCAGCAGCCAAGAACGGTCGGTAAGCACCGGGGAGCTGTTTTTT
- | TRBJ2-5 | TRBD1 | TRBV19 | CASSPLGTGGETQYF | TGTGCCAGTAGTCCCTTAGGGACAGGGGGAGAGACCCAGTACTTC
- | TRBJ1-4 | - | TRBV6-5 | CASSYSTGGKLFF | TGTGCCAGCAGTTACTCGACTGGTGGGAAACTGTTTTTT
- | TRBJ1-1 | - | TRBV28 | CASTYSGEEYTEAFF | TGTGCCAGCACCTACTCAGGGGAAGAGTACACTGAAGCTTTCTTT
- | TRBJ2-5 | - | TRBV19 | CASSMERETQYF | TGTGCCAGTAGTATGGAGAGGGAGACCCAGTACTTC
- | TRBJ1-2 | - | TRBV21-1 | CASSKDQILRGYTF | TGTGCCAGCAGCAAAGATCAGATCCTGCGGGGCTACACCTTC
- | TRBJ2-3 | - | TRBV2 | CASSDLLRTDTQYF | TGTGCCAGCAGTGATCTCCTACGCACAGATACGCAGTATTTT
- | TRBJ1-4 | TRBD1 | TRBV5-1 | CASSQTGLGINEKLFF | TGCGCCAGCAGCCAGACAGGGTTGGGAATTAATGAAAAACTGTTTTTT
- | TRBJ2-5 | - | TRBV6-5 | CASSTPRVKTQYF | TGTGCCAGCAGTACCCCCCGGGTGAAGACCCAGTACTTC
- | TRBJ1-3 | - | TRBV11-3 | CASSSFVGGDSGNTIYF | TGTGCCAGCAGCTCGTTCGTAGGAGGGGACTCTGGAAACACCATATATTTT